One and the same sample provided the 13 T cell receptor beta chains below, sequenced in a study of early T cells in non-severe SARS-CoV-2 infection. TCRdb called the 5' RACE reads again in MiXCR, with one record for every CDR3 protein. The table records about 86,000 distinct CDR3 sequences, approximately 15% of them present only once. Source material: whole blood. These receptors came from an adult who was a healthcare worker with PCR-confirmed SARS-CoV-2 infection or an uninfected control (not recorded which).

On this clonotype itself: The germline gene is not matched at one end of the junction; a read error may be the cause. CDR3 coding DNA: TGTGCCTGTAGTATTTCCCACGGGAGGGCCGTCGTCGAGCAGTTCTTC. Translated, it gives CACSISHGRAVVEQFF. This chain links TRBV19 with TRBJ2-1, with TRBD2 identical over 8 bases. The CDR3 sequence is 16 residues long. Germline-derived CDR1 and CDR2 are LNHDA and SQIVND (reference sequence).

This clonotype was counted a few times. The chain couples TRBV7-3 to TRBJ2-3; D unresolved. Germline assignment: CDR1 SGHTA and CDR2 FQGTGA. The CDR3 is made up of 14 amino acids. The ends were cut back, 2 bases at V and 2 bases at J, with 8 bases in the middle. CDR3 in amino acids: CASSLASSTDTQYF. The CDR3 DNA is TGTGCCAGCAGCTTAGCATCTTCCACAGATACGCAGTATTTT.

This CDR3 reads CATSRDRGRGQTQYF. The DNA of the CDR3 is TGTGCCACCAGCAGAGATCGTGGCAGGGGTCAGACCCAGTACTTC. The chain has TRBV15 and TRBJ2-5; D may be TRBD1 (6 bases). Trimming cost V 0 bases and J 6 bases, with 14 bases left between them. This CDR3 is 15 amino acids long. Germline V gene data show CDR1 as LNHNV and CDR2 as YYDKDF (reference sequence).

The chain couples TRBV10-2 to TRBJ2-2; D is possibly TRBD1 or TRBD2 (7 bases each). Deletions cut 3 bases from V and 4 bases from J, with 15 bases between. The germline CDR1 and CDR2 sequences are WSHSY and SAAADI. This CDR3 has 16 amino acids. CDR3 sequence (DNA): TGCGCCAGCAGTGACCTAGACAGGGAGGGCACCGGGGAGCTGTTTTTT. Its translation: CASSDLDREGTGELFF.

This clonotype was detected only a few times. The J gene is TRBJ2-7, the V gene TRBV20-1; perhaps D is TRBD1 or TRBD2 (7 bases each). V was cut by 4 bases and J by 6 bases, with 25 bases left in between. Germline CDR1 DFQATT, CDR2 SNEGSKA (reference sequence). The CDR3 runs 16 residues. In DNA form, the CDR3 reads TGCAGTGCTATGGGGGGGATCGACAGGGCCTGGAGCGAGCAGTACTTC. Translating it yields CSAMGGIDRAWSEQYF.

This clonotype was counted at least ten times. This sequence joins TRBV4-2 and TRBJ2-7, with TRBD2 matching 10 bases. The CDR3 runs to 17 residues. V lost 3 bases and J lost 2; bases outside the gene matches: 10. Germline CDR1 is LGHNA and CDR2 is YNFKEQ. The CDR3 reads CASSQRVAGGLTYEQYF. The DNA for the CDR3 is TGTGCCAGCAGCCAGAGGGTAGCGGGAGGATTAACCTACGAGCAGTACTTC.

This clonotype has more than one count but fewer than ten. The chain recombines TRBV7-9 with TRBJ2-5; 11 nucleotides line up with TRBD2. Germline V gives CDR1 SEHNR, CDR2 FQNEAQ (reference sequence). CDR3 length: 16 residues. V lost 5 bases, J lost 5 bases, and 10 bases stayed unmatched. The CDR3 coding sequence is TGTGCCAGCAGCCCTCCACTAGCGGGAGAGTGGGAGACCCAGTACTTC. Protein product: CASSPPLAGEWETQYF.

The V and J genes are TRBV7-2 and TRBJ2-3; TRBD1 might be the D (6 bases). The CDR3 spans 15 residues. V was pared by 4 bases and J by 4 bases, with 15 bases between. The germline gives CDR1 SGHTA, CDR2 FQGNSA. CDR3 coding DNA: TGTGCCAGCAGCTCGTCGACAGGCCTAGCAGATACGCAGTATTTT. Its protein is CASSSSTGLADTQYF.

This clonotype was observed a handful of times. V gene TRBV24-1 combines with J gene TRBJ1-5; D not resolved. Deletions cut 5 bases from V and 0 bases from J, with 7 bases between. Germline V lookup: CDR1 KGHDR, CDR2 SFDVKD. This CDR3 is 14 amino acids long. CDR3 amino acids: CATSGGNSNQPQHF. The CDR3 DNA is TGTGCCACCAGTGGCGGTAATAGCAATCAGCCCCAGCATTTT.

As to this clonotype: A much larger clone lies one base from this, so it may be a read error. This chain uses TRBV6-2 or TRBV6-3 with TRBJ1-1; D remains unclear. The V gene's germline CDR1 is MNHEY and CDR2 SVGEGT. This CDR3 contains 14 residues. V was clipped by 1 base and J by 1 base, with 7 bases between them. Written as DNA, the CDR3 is TGTGCCAGCAGTTACTTGGCCTCGAACACTGAAGCTTTCTTT. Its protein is CASSYLASNTEAFF.

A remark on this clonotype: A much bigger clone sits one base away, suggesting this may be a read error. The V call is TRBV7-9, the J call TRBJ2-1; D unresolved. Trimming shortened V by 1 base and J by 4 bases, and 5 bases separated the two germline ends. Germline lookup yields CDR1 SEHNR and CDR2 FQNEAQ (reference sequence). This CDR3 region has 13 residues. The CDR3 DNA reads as TGTGCCAGCAGCTTAGGGCAGTACAATGAGCAGTTCTTC. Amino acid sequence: CASSLGQYNEQFF.

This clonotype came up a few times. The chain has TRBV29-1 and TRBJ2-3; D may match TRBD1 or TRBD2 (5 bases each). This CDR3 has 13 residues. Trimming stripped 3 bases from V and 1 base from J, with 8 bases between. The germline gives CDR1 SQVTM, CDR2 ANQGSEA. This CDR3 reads CSVDRGGTDTQYF. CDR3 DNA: TGCAGCGTTGATAGGGGAGGCACAGATACGCAGTATTTT.

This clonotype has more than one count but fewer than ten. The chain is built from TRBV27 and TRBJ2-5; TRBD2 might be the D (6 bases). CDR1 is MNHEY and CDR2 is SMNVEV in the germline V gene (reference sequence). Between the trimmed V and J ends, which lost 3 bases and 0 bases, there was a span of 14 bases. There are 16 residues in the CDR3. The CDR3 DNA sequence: TGTGCCAGCAGTTTGGAGGGAGATCTGTACCAAGAGACCCAGTACTTC. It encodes CASSLEGDLYQETQYF.